This TCR beta chain originates from a study of T cell changes during pregnancy in multiple sclerosis. The table came from immunoSEQ multiplex PCR; TCRdb's copy has only in-frame clones and leaves some out. The sample consists of about 13,000 clones, roughly nine tenths of them appearing once. Material: CD8+ T cells from peripheral blood mononuclear cells, obtained after pregnancy. The origin of this receptor is a female donor in good health, enrolled as a control in a pregnancy study.

CDR3 DNA sequence: TGTGCCAGCAGTGACGAGGGTCTCGAGCAGTTCTTC. Translating gives CASSDEGLEQFF. The chain couples TRBV2 to TRBJ2-1, with D possibly matching TRBD2 (5 bases). This CDR3 has 12 amino acids. Trimming stripped 3 bases from V and 10 bases from J, with 10 bases between. Per germline, CDR1 SNHLY and CDR2 FYNNEI.